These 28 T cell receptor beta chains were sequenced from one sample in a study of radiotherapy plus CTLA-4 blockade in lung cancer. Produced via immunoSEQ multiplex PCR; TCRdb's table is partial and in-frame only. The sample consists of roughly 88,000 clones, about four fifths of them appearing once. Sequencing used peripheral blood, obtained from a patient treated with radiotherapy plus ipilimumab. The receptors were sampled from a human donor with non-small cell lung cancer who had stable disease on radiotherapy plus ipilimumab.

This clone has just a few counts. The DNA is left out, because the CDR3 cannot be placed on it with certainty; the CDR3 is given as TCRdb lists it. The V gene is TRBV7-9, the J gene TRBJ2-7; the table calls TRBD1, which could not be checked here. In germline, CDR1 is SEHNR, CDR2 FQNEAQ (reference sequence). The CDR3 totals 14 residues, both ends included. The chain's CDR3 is CASSLAVGTGILGF.

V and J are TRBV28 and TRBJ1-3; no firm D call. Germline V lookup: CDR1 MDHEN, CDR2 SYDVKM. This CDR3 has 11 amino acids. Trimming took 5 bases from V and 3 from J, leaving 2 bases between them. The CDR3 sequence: CASSHGNTIYF. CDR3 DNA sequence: TGTGCCAGCAGTCATGGAAACACCATATATTTT.

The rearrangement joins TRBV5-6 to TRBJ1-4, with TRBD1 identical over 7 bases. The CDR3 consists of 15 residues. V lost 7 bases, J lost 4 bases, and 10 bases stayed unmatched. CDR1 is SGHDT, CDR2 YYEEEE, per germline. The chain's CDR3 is CASARTGSFNEKLFF. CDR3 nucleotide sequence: TGTGCCAGCGCAAGGACAGGTTCGTTTAATGAAAAACTGTTTTTT.

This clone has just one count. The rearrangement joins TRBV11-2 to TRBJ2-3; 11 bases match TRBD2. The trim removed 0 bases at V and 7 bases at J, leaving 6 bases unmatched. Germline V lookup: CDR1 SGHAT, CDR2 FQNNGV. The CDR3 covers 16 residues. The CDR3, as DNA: TGTGCCAGCAGCTTAGATAGGAGACTAGCGGGAAATACGCAGTATTTT. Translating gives CASSLDRRLAGNTQYF.

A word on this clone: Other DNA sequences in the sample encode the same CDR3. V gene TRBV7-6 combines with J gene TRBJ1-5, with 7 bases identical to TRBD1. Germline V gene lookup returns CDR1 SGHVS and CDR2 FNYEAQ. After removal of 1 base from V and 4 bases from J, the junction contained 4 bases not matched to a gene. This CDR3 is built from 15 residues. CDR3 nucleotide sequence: TGTGCCAGCAGCTTAGGGACAGGTGGAAATCAGCCCCAGCATTTT. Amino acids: CASSLGTGGNQPQHF.

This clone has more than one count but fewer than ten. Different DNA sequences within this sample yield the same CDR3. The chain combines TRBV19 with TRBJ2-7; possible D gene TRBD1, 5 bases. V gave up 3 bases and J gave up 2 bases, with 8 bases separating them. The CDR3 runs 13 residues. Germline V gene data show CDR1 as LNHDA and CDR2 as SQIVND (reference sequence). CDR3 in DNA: TGTGCCAGTAGTATTTCCAGGGCCTACGAGCAGTACTTC. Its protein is CASSISRAYEQYF.

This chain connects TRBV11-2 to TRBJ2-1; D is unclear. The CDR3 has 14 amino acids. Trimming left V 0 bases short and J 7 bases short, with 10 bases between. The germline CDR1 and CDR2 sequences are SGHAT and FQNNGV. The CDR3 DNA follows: TGTGCCAGCAGCTTAGAGTCCAGTCGGAATGAGCAGTTCTTC. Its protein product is CASSLESSRNEQFF. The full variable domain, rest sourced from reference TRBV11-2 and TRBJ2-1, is EAGVAQSPRYKIIEKRQSVAFWCNPISGHATLYWYQQILGQGPKLLIQFQNNGVVDDSQLPKDRFSAERLKGVDSTLKIQPAKLEDSAVYLCASSLESSRNEQFFGPGTRLTVL.

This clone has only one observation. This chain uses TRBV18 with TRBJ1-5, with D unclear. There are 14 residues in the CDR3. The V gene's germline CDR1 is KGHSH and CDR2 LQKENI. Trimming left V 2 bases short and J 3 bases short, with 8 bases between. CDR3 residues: CASSPVPNNQPQHF. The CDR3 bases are TGTGCCAGCTCACCAGTACCCAACAATCAGCCCCAGCATTTT.

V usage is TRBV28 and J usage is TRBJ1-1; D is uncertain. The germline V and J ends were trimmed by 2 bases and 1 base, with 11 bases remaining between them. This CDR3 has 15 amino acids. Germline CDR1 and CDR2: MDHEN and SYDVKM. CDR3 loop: CASSLPPGRNTEAFF. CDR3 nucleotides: TGTGCCAGCAGTTTACCACCTGGACGGAACACTGAAGCTTTCTTT.

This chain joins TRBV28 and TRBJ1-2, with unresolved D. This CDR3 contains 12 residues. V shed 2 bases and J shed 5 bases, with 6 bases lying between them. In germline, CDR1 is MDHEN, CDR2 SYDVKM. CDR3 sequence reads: CASSLNRYGYTF. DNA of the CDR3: TGTGCCAGCAGTTTAAACAGATATGGCTACACCTTC.

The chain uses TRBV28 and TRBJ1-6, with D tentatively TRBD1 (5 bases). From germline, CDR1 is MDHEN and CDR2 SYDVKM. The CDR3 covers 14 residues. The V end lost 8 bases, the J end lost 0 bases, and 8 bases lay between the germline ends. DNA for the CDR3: TGTGCCAGCGGGGCAACCTCCTATAATTCACCCCTCCACTTT. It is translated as CASGATSYNSPLHF.

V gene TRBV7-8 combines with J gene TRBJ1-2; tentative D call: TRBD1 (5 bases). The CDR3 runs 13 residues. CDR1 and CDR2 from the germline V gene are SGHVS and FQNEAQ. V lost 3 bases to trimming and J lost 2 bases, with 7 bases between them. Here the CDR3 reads CASSFRQNYGYTF. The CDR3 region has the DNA TGTGCCAGCAGCTTTCGACAGAACTATGGCTACACCTTC.

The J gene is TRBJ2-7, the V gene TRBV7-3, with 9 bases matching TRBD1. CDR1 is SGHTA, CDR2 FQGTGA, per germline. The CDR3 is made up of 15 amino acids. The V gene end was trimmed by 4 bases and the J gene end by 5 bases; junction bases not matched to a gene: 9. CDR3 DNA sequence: TGTGCCAGCAGCTGGGGGGGACAGGGTTCCAACGAGCAGTACTTC. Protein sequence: CASSWGGQGSNEQYF.

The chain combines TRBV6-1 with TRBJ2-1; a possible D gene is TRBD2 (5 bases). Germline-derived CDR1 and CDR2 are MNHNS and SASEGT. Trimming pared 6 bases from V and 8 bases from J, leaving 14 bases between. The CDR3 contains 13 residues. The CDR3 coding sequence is TGTGCCAGCAGCCACGACTACGGCGATGAGCAGTTCTTC. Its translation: CASSHDYGDEQFF.

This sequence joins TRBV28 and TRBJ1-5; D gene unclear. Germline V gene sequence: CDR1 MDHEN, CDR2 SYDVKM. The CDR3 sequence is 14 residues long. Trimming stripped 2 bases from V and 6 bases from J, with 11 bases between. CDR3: CASSLDGGSQPQHF. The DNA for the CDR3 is TGTGCCAGCAGTTTAGACGGAGGGAGTCAGCCCCAGCATTTT.

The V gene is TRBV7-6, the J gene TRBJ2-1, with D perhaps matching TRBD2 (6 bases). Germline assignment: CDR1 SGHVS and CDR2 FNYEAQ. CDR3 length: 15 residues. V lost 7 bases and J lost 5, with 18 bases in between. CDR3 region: CASTMGGGGDNEQFF. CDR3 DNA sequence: TGTGCCAGCACCATGGGGGGTGGGGGAGACAATGAGCAGTTCTTC.

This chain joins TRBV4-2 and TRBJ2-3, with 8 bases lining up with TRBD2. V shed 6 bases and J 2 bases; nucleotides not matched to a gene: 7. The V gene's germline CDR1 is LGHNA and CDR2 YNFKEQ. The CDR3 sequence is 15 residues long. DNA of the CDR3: TGTGCCAGCAGTAGTGGGCGGGGGGACACAGATACGCAGTATTTT. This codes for CASSSGRGDTDTQYF.

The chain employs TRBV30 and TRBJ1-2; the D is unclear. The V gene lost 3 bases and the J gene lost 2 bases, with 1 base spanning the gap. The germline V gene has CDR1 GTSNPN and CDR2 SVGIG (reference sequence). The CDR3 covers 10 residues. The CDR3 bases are TGTGCCTGGAGGAACTATGGCTACACCTTC. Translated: CAWRNYGYTF.

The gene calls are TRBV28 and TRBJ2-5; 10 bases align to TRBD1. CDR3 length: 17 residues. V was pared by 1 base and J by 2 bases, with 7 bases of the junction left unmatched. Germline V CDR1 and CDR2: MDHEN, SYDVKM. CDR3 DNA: TGTGCCAGCAGTTTATCCGACAGGGGGCCAGGGCAAGAGACCCAGTACTTC. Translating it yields CASSLSDRGPGQETQYF.

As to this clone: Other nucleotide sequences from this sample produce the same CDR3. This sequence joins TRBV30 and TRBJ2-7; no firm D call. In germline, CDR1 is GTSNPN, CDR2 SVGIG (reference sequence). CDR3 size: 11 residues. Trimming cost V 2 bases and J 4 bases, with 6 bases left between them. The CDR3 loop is CAWSSLYEQYF. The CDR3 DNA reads TGTGCCTGGAGTTCCTTATACGAGCAGTACTTC.

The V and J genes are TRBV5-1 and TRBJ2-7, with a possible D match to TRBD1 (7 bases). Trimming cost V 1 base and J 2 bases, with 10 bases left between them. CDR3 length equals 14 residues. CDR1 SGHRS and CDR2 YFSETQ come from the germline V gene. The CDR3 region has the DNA TGCGCCAGCAGCTTGACAGGGGAGGCCTACGAGCAGTACTTC. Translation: CASSLTGEAYEQYF.

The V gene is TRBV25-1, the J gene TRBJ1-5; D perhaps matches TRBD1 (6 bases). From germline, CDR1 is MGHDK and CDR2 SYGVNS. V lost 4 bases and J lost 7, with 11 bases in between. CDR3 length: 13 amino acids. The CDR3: CASSGLGAQPQHF. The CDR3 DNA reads TGTGCCAGCAGTGGTCTGGGGGCACAGCCCCAGCATTTT.

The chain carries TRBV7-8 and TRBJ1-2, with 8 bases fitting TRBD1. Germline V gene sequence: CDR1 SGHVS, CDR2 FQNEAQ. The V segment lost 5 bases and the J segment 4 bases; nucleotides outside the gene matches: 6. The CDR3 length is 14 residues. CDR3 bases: TGTGCCAGCAGCCTACAGGGGGGGGGCTATGGCTACACCTTC. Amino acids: CASSLQGGGYGYTF. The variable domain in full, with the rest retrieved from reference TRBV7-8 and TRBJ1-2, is GAGVSQSPRYKVAKRGQDVALRCDPISGHVSLFWYQQALGQGPEFLTYFQNEAQLDKSGLPSDRFFAERPEGSVSTLKIQRTQQEDSAVYLCASSLQGGGYGYTFGSGTRLTVV.

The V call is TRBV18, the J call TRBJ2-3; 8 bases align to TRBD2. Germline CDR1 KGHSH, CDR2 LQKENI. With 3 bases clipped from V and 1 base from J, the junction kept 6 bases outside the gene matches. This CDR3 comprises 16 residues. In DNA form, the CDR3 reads TGTGCCAGCTCACCCTCCGTCGGGAGGGGCACAGATACGCAGTATTTT. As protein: CASSPSVGRGTDTQYF.

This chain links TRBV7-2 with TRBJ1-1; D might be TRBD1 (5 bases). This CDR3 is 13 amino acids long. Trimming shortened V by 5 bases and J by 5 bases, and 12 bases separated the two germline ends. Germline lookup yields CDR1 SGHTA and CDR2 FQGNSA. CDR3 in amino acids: CASSLGVGTEAFF. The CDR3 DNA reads TGTGCCAGCAGCCTAGGGGTGGGAACTGAAGCTTTCTTT.

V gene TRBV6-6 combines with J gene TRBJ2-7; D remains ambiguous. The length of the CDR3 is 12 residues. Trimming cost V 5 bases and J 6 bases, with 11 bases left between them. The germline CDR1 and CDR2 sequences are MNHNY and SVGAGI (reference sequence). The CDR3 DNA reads TGTGCCAGCAGTCCCCCCGGGTCCGAGCAGTACTTC. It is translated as CASSPPGSEQYF.

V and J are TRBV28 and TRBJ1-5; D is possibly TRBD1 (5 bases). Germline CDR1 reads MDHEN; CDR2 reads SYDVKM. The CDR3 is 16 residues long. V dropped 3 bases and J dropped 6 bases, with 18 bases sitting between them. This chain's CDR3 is CASSLVRGRDIQPQHF. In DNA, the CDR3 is TGTGCCAGCAGTTTGGTTCGCGGCAGGGATATTCAGCCCCAGCATTTT. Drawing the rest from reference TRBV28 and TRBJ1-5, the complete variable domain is DVKVTQSSRYLVKRTGEKVFLECVQDMDHENMFWYRQDPGLGLRLIYFSYDVKMKEKGDIPEGYSVSREKKERFSLILESASTNQTSMYLCASSLVRGRDIQPQHFGDGTRLSIL.

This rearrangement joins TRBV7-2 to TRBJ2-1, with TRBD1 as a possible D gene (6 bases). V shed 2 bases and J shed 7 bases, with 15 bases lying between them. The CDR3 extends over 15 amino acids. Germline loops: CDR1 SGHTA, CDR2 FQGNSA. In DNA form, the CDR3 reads TGTGCCAGCAGCTTAAGCCGGGACACATCTAATGAGCAGTTCTTC. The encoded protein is CASSLSRDTSNEQFF.